Shown below are 10 T cell receptor beta chains from a single sample sequenced in a study of cytomegalovirus exposure and HLA in healthy donors (dated by TCRdb to between 2016 and 2019). Libraries were made using the immunoSEQ multiplex PCR assay. A mixture of 60 forward primers for TCR Vbeta segments and 13 reverse primers for TCR Jbeta segments was used in the multiplex PCR. TCRdb provides this immuneACCESS table in a form limited to in-frame rearrangements. Some clones are lacking; in checked studies, under half of them reflect an unresolved V gene, and why the rest are absent is not known. For this sample the table gives more than 110,000 clones, of which 60% to 80% were detected only once. The ten largest clones capture nearly 5% of the sample. Sequencing was carried out using PBMCs. The receptor set was obtained from a woman aged 50 to 65 in good health and CMV-seronegative.

The chain has TRBV6-5 and TRBJ2-5, with a possible D match to TRBD2 (6 bases). Germline V lookup: CDR1 MNHEY, CDR2 SVGAGI. The ends were cut back, 0 bases at V and 3 bases at J, with 11 bases in the middle. This CDR3 has 15 amino acids. The CDR3 loop is CASSYSDPGEETQYF. The CDR3 coding sequence is TGTGCCAGCAGTTACTCGGATCCGGGGGAAGAGACCCAGTACTTC.

The chain uses TRBV11-2 and TRBJ1-6, with TRBD1 matching over 10 bases. There are 19 residues in the CDR3. With 5 bases clipped from V and 7 bases from J, the junction kept 17 bases outside the gene matches. Germline CDR1 and CDR2: SGHAT and FQNNGV. The CDR3 loop is CASSPRHPRRGQGNSPLHF. The CDR3 DNA sequence: TGTGCCAGCAGCCCCAGGCACCCTCGCAGGGGACAGGGGAATTCACCCCTCCACTTT. The entire variable domain, with the rest obtained from reference TRBV11-2 and TRBJ1-6, is as follows: EAGVAQSPRYKIIEKRQSVAFWCNPISGHATLYWYQQILGQGPKLLIQFQNNGVVDDSQLPKDRFSAERLKGVDSTLKIQPAKLEDSAVYLCASSPRHPRRGQGNSPLHFGNGTRLTVT.

In this sample, this clone turned up a few times. The chain couples TRBV7-6 to TRBJ1-5; 7 positions agree with TRBD1. The CDR3 spans 16 residues. V lost 2 bases, J lost 5 bases, and 9 bases stayed unmatched. Per germline, CDR1 SGHVS and CDR2 FNYEAQ. CDR3 nucleotide sequence: TGTGCCAGCAGCTTATATCAAGGGGGCTTGGATCAGCCCCAGCATTTT. Encoded protein: CASSLYQGGLDQPQHF.

The CDR3 nucleotides read TGTGCCATCAGTGAAACAGCGGGGGGTAGGACAGATACGCAGTATTTT. Translating gives CAISETAGGRTDTQYF. This chain joins TRBV10-3 and TRBJ2-3; 9 nucleotides line up with TRBD2. V trimming: 3 bases; J trimming: 3 bases; junction bases outside the gene matches: 7. Looked up from germline, CDR1 is ENHRY and CDR2 is SYGVKD. CDR3 size: 16 residues.

The CDR3 DNA is TGTGCCAGCAGTCCTTCTGGGGAGGGCACCCAGCATTTT. This sequence encodes CASSPSGEGTQHF. The chain couples TRBV27 to TRBJ1-5, with D unclear. CDR1 and CDR2 (germline): MNHEY, SMNVEV (reference sequence). The CDR3 length is 13 residues. Trimming took 5 bases from V and 11 from J, leaving 16 bases between them.

This clone has just a few counts. CDR3 in DNA: TGTGCCAGCAGTGACCCTCCCTCTGAGCAGTTCTTC. Translation gives CASSDPPSEQFF. V usage is TRBV2 and J usage is TRBJ2-1; the D is unclear. Germline V gene sequence: CDR1 SNHLY, CDR2 FYNNEI. Trimming took off 3 bases at V and 9 bases at J, with 9 bases between the two ends. CDR3 length equals 12 residues.

The chain joins TRBV7-2 to TRBJ2-1; D possibly corresponds to TRBD2 (5 bases). Looked up from germline, CDR1 is SGHTA and CDR2 is FQGNSA. Between the trimmed V and J ends, which lost 1 base and 7 bases, there was a span of 14 bases. There are 15 residues in the CDR3. CDR3 DNA: TGTGCCAGCAGCTTAGATGCATGGAGGAGGAATGAGCAGTTCTTC. Its protein product is CASSLDAWRRNEQFF.

The chain combines TRBV6-5 with TRBJ2-5; 11 positions match TRBD2. Unmatched junction bases numbered 0, after V lost 6 bases and J lost 3 bases. This CDR3 region has 13 residues. Germline V gene sequence: CDR1 MNHEY, CDR2 SVGAGI. The CDR3 spells CASRTSGEETQYF. The CDR3 region has the DNA TGTGCCAGCAGGACTAGCGGGGAAGAGACCCAGTACTTC.

The chain combines TRBV19 with TRBJ2-7, with 7 bases fitting TRBD2. CDR1 is LNHDA, CDR2 SQIVND, per germline (reference sequence). The CDR3 consists of 16 residues. Losses at the gene ends were 6 bases for V and 0 bases for J; bases not matched to a gene: 11. This chain's CDR3 is CASSSGGGRSSYEQYF. CDR3 nucleotides: TGTGCCAGTAGCTCGGGGGGTGGACGGAGCTCCTACGAGCAGTACTTC.

The V gene is TRBV29-1, the J gene TRBJ1-2; D might be TRBD1 (5 bases). This CDR3 is built from 12 residues. In germline, CDR1 is SQVTM, CDR2 ANQGSEA. Trimming cost V 0 bases and J 14 bases, with 16 bases left between them. The CDR3, as DNA: TGCAGCGTTGAAGACGGCGTTACAGGTCCAACCTTC. Protein sequence: CSVEDGVTGPTF. Looking up the rest from reference TRBV29-1 and TRBJ1-2 gives the full variable domain: SAVISQKPSRDICQRGTSLTIQCQVDSQVTMMFWYRQQPGQSLTLIATANQGSEATYESGFVIDKFPISRPNLTFSTLTVSNMSPEDSSIYLCSVEDGVTGPTFGSGTRLTVV.